The clone carrying this TCR beta chain has just one count. The sample comes from a study of blood T cell repertoires in COVID-19. Study in general: Samples representing acute and convalescent COVID-19 were sourced from the United States, Italy and Spain.

The CDR3 has 15 residues. CDR1 SGHTA and CDR2 FQGTGA come from the germline V gene. Trimming removed 1 base at V and 1 base at J, with 10 bases between. Original processing methods: Estimation of nucleated cell counts relied on the amplification of reference gene primers. Sequenced by immunoSEQ multiplex PCR; TCRdb stores in-frame clones only, minus some. Clone size and V and J calls were adopted from that table, with D and trimming inferred from the DNA. This table has 350,000 to 400,000 clones, approximately 86% appearing once. The sequencing sample was made of peripheral blood. The chain combines TRBV7-3 with TRBJ2-5; D possibly corresponds to TRBD2 (6 bases). The TCR originated in a woman aged 60-70 years with COVID-19, enrolled during active disease. The chain's CDR3 is CASSLIGGSQETQYF. The CDR3, as DNA: TGTGCCAGCAGCTTAATTGGGGGGTCCCAAGAGACCCAGTACTTC.